Below are 12 T cell receptor beta chains sequenced from a single sample in a study of blood T cells in healthy people across ages (dated by TCRdb to the mid-2010s). Receptor libraries were prepared by 5' RACE. Sequencer: Illumina HiSeq 2500. The second PCR ran for roughly 7 to 12 cycles and used a J-beta primer mix along with a sample-barcoded 5' primer. The public reads were reanalyzed by TCRdb: fastp trimming at Q25, MiXCR alignment, in-frame beta chains only. Under each unique CDR3 protein, matching rows form one entry showing the most common genes and DNA. The sample profile shows approximately 850,000 distinct CDR3 sequences; about 42% of them were found once. The ten largest account for under 20% of the sample. The sequenced sample was blood. Receptors originate from a man aged 55 to 70 in good health.

This chain links TRBV5-1 with TRBJ2-5; D is perhaps TRBD1 (5 bases). The V gene's germline CDR1 is SGHRS and CDR2 YFSETQ. The V and J ends lost 4 bases and 2 bases respectively, with 9 bases between them. This CDR3 is built from 13 residues. The CDR3 is CASSQTGQETQYF. The CDR3 nucleotides are TGCGCCAGCAGCCAAACAGGACAAGAGACCCAGTACTTC.

This chain uses TRBV10-3 with TRBJ1-2; D gene uncertain. Per the germline V gene, CDR1 is ENHRY and CDR2 is SYGVKD. Trimming took off 8 bases at V and 4 bases at J, with 14 bases between the two ends. The CDR3 extends over 13 amino acids. CDR3 coding DNA: TGTGCCATCGGAACACTTCAATTCTATGGCTACACCTTC. Protein product: CAIGTLQFYGYTF.

DNA for the CDR3: TGTGCCAGCAGCACCCCGAGGACAGGGAACTATGGCTACACCTTC. This sequence encodes CASSTPRTGNYGYTF. This chain connects TRBV9 to TRBJ1-2; 8 nucleotides align to TRBD1. V lost 4 bases, J lost 2 bases, and 7 bases stayed unmatched. Germline V gene sequence: CDR1 SGDLS, CDR2 YYNGEE. The CDR3 runs 15 residues.

This clonotype has more than one count but fewer than ten. V usage is TRBV7-2 and J usage is TRBJ2-5; the D gene could be TRBD1 or TRBD2 (5 bases each). Germline V CDR1 and CDR2: SGHTA, FQGNSA. Trimming left V 4 bases short and J 5 bases short, with 23 bases between. The CDR3 is 17 residues long. The CDR3: CASSSPTRTVEGETQYF. The CDR3, as DNA: TGTGCCAGCAGCTCCCCGACAAGGACGGTCGAGGGGGAGACCCAGTACTTC.

Only a few counts were recorded for this clonotype. The CDR3 DNA reads TGCACAAGGGGCGGGGTTAGCTACAATGAGCAGTTCTTC. It is translated as CTRGGVSYNEQFF. The chain carries TRBV20-1 and TRBJ2-1; D possibly corresponds to TRBD2 (6 bases). The CDR3 loop spans 13 amino acids. Germline CDR1 is DFQATT and CDR2 is SNEGSKA (reference sequence).

The chain links TRBV3-1 to TRBJ1-6, with D unresolved. V was cut by 0 bases and J by 10 bases, with 7 bases left in between. CDR3 length: 13 residues. Germline V CDR1 and CDR2: LGHDT, YNNKEL (reference sequence). The CDR3 sequence is CASSQESWSPLHF. In DNA, the CDR3 is TGTGCCAGCAGCCAAGAATCGTGGTCACCCCTCCACTTT. The full variable domain, its missing parts supplied by reference TRBV3-1 and TRBJ1-6, is DTAVSQTPKYLVTQMGNDKSIKCEQNLGHDTMYWYKQDSKKFLKIMFSYNNKELIINETVPNRFSPKSPDKAHLNLHINSLELGDSAVYFCASSQESWSPLHFGNGTRLTVT.

This clonotype was counted a few times. The J gene is TRBJ2-3, the V gene TRBV20-1; D might be TRBD2 (5 bases). CDR3 length: 13 residues. Trimming left V 0 bases short and J 6 bases short, with 10 bases between. CDR1 DFQATT and CDR2 SNEGSKA come from the germline V gene (reference sequence). DNA for the CDR3: TGCAGTGCTAGAGAAGGGTCGGGGGATACGCAGTATTTT. Residues: CSAREGSGDTQYF.

Many counts were recorded for this clonotype. The chain is built from TRBV7-2 and TRBJ1-1; D is unresolved. Trimming shortened V by 3 bases and J by 1 base, and 9 bases separated the two germline ends. This CDR3 is built from 14 residues. Looked up from germline, CDR1 is SGHTA and CDR2 is FQGNSA. In DNA form, the CDR3 reads TGTGCCAGCAGCTTCAACATTCAGAACACTGAAGCTTTCTTT. Translating gives CASSFNIQNTEAFF.

V and J are TRBV7-2 and TRBJ2-1; the match to TRBD2 covers 9 bases. CDR3 length equals 18 residues. CDR1 and CDR2 (germline): SGHTA, FQGNSA. J was trimmed by 10 bases and V by 2 bases; bases with no gene match: 18. CDR3: CASSLLRGGASRVYEQFF. CDR3 DNA sequence: TGTGCCAGCAGCTTACTTCGCGGGGGGGCCTCTCGAGTATACGAGCAGTTCTTC.

With regard to this clonotype: This may come from a read error, since a much larger clone is one base off. The rearrangement joins TRBV7-7 to TRBJ2-5; maybe TRBD2 (6 bases). This CDR3 is built from 17 residues. Per germline, CDR1 SSHAT and CDR2 FNYEAQ (reference sequence). The CDR3 spells CTSSPPIGEDRGETQYF. The DNA of the CDR3 is TGTACCAGCAGCCCCCCTATCGGGGAGGATCGAGGGGAGACCCAGTACTTC.

The rearrangement links TRBV7-2 to TRBJ2-7, with a possible D match to TRBD2 (6 bases). Trimming stripped 2 bases from V and 5 bases from J, with 10 bases between. Germline CDR1 SGHTA, CDR2 FQGNSA. The CDR3 spans 13 residues. In DNA form, the CDR3 reads TGTGCCAGCAGCTTAAGGCGGGGAGACGAGCAGTACTTC. Residues: CASSLRRGDEQYF.

The chain carries TRBV20-1 and TRBJ1-4, with 11 bases aligning to TRBD1. The germline V gene has CDR1 DFQATT and CDR2 SNEGSKA (reference sequence). CDR3 length: 15 residues. V lost 5 bases to trimming and J lost 10 bases; unmatched junction nucleotides: 12. The CDR3: CSAGSPGQGDGKLFF. The CDR3 bases are TGCAGTGCTGGAAGCCCGGGACAGGGGGATGGAAAACTGTTTTTT.